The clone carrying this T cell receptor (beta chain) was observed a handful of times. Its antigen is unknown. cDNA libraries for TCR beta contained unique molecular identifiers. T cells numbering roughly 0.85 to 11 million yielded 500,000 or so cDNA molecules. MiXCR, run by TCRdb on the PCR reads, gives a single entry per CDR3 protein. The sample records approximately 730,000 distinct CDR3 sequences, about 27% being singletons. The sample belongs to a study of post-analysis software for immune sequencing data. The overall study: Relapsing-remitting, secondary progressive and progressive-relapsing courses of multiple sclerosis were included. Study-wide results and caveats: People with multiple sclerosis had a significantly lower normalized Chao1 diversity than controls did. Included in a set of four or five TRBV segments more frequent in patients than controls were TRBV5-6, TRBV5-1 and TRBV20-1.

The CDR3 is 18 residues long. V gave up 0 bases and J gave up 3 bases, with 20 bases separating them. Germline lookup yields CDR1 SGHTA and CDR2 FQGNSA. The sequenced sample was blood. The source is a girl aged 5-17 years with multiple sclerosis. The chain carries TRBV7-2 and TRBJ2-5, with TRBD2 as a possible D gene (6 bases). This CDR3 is CASSLALGIWDFKETQYF. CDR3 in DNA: TGTGCCAGCAGCTTAGCGTTGGGAATCTGGGACTTTAAAGAGACCCAGTACTTC.